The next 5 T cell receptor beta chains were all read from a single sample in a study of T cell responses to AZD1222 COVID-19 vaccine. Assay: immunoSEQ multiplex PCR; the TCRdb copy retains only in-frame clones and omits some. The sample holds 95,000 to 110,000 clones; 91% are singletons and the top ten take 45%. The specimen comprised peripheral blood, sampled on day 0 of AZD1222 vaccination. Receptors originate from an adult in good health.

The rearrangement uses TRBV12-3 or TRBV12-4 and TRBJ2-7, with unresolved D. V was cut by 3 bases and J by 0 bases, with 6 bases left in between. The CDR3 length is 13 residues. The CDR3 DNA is TGTGCCAGCAGTTTTACCAGCTCCTACGAGCAGTACTTC. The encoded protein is CASSFTSSYEQYF.

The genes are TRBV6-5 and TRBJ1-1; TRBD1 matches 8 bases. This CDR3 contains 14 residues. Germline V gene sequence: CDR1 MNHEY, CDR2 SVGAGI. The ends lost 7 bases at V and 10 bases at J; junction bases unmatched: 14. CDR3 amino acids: CASIAWQGAFGAFF. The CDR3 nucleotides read TGTGCCAGCATTGCGTGGCAGGGGGCGTTCGGAGCTTTCTTT.

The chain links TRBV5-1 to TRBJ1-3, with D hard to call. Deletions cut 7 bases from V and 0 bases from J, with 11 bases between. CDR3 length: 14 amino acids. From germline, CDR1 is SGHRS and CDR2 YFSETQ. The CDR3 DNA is TGCGCCAGCCGGGAGGCCCCCTCTGGAAACACCATATATTTT. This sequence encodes CASREAPSGNTIYF.

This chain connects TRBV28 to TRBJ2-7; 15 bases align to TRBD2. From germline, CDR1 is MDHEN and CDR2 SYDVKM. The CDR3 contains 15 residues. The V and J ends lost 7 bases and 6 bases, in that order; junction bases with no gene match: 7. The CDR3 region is CASTPRGLAGGEQYF. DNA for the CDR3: TGTGCCAGCACCCCCCGGGGACTAGCGGGAGGCGAGCAGTACTTC.

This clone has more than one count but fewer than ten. CDR3 sequence: CASSLVVGETQYF. CDR3 DNA: TGTGCCAGCAGCTTAGTAGTCGGGGAGACCCAGTACTTC. This chain links TRBV7-2 with TRBJ2-5; no clear D. This CDR3 region has 13 residues. Trimming cost V 1 base and J 5 bases, with 8 bases left between them. The germline CDR1 and CDR2 sequences are SGHTA and FQGNSA.